This T cell receptor beta chain was obtained from a study of T cells in women clearing cervical HPV infection. Profiled with immunoSEQ multiplex PCR; TCRdb holds only in-frame clones, not every one. The sample table includes tens of thousands of clones. As regards this clone: The DNA ends 3 residues before the CDR3 does, and the rest of the CDR3 is filled in from the germline J gene.

This CDR3 comprises 14 residues. Germline V gives CDR1 MDHEN, CDR2 SYDVKM. Trimming cost V 3 bases and J 0 bases, with 6 bases left between them. The receptor's source is a woman aged 18-70 years with a cervical HPV16 infection that either progressed to CIN3+ or cleared (not recorded which). The sample consisted of blood buffy coat. The chain uses TRBV28 and TRBJ2-4, with D possibly being TRBD1 (5 bases). Here the CDR3 reads CASSFQGAKNIQYF. The sequenced part of the CDR3 DNA is TGTGCCAGCAGTTTCCAGGGAGCCAAAAACATT.